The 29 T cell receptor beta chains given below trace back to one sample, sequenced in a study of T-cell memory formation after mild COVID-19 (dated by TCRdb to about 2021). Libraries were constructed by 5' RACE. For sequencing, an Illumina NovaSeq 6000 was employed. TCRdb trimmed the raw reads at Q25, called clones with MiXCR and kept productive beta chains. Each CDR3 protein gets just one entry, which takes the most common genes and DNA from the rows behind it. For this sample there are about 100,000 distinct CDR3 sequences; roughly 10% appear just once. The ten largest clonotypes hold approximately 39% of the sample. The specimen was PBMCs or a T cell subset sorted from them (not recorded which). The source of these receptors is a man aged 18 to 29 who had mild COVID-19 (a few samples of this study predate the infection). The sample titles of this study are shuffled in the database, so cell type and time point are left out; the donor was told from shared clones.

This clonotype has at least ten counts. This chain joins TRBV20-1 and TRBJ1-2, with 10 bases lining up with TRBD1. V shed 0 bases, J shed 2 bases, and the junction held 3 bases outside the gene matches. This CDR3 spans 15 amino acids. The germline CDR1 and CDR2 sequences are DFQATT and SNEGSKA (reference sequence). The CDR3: CSARDGDRGNYGYTF. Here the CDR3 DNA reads TGCAGTGCTAGAGATGGGGACAGGGGAAACTATGGCTACACCTTC.

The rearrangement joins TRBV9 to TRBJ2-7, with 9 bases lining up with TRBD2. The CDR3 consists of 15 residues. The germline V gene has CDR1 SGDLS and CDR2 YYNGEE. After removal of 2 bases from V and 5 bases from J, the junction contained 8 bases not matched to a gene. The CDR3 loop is CASSVTSGGSHEQYF. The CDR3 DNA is TGTGCCAGCAGCGTTACGAGCGGGGGGTCCCACGAGCAGTACTTC.

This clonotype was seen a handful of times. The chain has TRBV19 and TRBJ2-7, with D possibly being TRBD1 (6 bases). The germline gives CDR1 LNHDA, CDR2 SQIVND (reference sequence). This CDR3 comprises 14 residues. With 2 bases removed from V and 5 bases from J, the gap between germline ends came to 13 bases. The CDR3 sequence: CASSILTGRHEQYF. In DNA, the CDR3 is TGTGCCAGTAGTATATTAACAGGGCGACACGAGCAGTACTTC.

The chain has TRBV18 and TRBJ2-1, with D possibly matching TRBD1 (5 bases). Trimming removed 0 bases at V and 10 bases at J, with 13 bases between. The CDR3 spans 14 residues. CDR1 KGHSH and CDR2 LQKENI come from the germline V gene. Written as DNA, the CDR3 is TGTGCCAGCTCACCACCGGGGCCCGGTGGGGAGCAGTTCTTC. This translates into CASSPPGPGGEQFF. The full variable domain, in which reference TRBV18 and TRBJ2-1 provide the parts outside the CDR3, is NAGVMQNPRHLVRRRGQEARLRCSPMKGHSHVYWYRQLPEEGLKFMVYLQKENIIDESGMPKERFSAEFPKEGPSILRIQQVVRGDSAAYFCASSPPGPGGEQFFGPGTRLTVL.

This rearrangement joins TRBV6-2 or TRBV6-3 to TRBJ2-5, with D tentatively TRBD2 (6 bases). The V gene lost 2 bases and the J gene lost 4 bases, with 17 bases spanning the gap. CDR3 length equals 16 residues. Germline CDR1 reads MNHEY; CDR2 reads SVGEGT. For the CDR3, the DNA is TGTGCCAGCAGTTACCGGTCGGGACTCGGCGGAGAGACCCAGTACTTC. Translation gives CASSYRSGLGGETQYF.

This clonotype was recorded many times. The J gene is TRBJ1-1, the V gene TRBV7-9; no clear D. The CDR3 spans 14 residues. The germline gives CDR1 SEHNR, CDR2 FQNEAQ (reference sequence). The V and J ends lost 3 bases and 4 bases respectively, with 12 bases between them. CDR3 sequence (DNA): TGTGCCAGCAGCTTTAGGAGTGGAGGCACTGAAGCTTTCTTT. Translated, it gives CASSFRSGGTEAFF.

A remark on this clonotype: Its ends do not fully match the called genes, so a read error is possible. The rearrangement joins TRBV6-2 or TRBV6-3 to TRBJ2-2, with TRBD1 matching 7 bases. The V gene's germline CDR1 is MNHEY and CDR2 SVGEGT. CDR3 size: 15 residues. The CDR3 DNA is TGTGCCAGCACTTACCCTACAGGGGCAACCGGGGAGCTGTTTTTT. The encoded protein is CASTYPTGATGELFF.

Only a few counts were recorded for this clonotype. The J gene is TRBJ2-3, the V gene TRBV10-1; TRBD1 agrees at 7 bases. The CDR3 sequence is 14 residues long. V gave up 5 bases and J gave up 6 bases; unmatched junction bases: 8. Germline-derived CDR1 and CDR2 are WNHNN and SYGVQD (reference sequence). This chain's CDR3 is CASSKRQGVDTQYF. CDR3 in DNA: TGCGCCAGCAGTAAGAGACAGGGAGTGGATACGCAGTATTTT.

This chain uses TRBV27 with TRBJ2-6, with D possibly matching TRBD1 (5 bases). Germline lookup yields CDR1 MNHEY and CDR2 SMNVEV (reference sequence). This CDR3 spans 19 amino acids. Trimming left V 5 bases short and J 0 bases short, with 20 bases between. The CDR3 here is CASSPSRDFRHSGANVLTF. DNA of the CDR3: TGTGCCAGCAGTCCCAGCAGGGATTTCAGACACTCTGGGGCCAACGTCCTGACTTTC. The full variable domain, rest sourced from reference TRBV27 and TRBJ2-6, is EAQVTQNPRYLITVTGKKLTVTCSQNMNHEYMSWYRQDPGLGLRQIYYSMNVEVTDKGDVPEGYKVSRKEKRNFPLILESPSPNQTSLYFCASSPSRDFRHSGANVLTFGAGSRLTVL.

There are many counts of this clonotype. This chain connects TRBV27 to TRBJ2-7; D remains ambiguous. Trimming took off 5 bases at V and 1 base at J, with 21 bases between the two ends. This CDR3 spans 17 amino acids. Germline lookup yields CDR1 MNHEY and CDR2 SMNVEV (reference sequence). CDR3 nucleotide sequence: TGTGCCAGCAGTCTCCATCATGCAGACGGATATTCCTACGAGCAGTACTTC. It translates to CASSLHHADGYSYEQYF.

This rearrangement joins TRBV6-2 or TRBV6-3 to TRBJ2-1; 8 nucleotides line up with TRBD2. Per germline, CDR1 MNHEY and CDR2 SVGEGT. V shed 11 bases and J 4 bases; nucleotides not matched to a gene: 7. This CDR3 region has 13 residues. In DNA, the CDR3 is TGTGCCGGGTCGGGGGGGCCATACAATGAGCAGTTCTTC. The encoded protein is CAGSGGPYNEQFF.

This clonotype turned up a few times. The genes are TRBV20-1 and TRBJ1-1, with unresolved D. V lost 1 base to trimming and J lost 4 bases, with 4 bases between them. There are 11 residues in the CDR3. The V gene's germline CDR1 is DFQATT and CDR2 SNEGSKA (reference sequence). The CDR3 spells CSARVITEAFF. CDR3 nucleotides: TGCAGTGCTAGAGTAATCACTGAAGCTTTCTTT.

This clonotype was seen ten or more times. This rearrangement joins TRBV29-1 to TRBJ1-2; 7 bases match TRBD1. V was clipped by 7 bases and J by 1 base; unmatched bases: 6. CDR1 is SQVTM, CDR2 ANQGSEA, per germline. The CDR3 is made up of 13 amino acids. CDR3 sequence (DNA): TGCAGCGCCAGGACAGGAATTAACTATGGCTACACCTTC. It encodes CSARTGINYGYTF.

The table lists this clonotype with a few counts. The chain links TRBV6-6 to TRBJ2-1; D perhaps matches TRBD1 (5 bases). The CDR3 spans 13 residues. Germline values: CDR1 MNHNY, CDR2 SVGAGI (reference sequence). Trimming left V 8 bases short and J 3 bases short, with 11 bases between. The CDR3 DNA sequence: TGTGCCAGCCTTGGGGCAATCTACAATGAGCAGTTCTTC. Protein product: CASLGAIYNEQFF.

The CDR3 loop is CASSILTREDQIYNEQFF. For the CDR3, the DNA is TGTGCCAGTAGTATACTTACCCGCGAGGACCAAATTTACAATGAGCAGTTCTTC. The chain couples TRBV19 to TRBJ2-1; D is undetermined. The CDR3 extends over 18 amino acids. From germline, CDR1 is LNHDA and CDR2 SQIVND (reference sequence). V lost 2 bases and J lost 4, with 21 bases in between.

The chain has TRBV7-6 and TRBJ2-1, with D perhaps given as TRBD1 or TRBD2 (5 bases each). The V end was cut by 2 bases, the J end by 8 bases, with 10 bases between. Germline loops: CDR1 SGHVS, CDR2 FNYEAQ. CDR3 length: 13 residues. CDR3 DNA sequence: TGTGCCAGCAGCTTAATGGGGGTCGATGAGCAGTTCTTC. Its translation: CASSLMGVDEQFF.

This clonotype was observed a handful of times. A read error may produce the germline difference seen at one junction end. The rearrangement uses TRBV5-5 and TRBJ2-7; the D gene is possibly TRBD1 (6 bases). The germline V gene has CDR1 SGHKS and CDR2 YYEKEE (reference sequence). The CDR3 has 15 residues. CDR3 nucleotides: TGTGCCAGCAGCTTGTTGGAGACAGGCTCCCACGAGCAGTACTTC. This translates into CASSLLETGSHEQYF.

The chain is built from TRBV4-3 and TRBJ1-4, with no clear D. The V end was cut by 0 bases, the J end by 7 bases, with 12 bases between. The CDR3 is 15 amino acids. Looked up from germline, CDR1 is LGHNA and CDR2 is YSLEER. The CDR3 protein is CASSQDGFTSEKLFF. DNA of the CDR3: TGCGCCAGCAGCCAAGATGGGTTTACGAGTGAAAAACTGTTTTTT.

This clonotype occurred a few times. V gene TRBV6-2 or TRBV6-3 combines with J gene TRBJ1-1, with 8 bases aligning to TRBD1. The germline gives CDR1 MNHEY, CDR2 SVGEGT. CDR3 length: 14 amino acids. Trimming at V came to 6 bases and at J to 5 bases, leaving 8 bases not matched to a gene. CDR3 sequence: CASSYQGARTEAFF. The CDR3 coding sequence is TGTGCCAGCAGCTACCAGGGGGCTAGGACTGAAGCTTTCTTT.

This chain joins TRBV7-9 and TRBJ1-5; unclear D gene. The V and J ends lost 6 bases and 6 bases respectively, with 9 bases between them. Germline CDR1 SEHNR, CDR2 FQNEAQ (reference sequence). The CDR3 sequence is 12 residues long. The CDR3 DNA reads TGTGCCAGCAGTCAATGGGGTCAGCCCCAGCATTTT. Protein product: CASSQWGQPQHF.

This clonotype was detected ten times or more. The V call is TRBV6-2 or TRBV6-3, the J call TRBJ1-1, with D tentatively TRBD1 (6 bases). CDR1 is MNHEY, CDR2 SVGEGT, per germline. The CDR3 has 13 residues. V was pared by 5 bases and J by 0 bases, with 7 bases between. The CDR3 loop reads CASSGGMNTEAFF. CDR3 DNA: TGTGCCAGCAGTGGGGGCATGAACACTGAAGCTTTCTTT.

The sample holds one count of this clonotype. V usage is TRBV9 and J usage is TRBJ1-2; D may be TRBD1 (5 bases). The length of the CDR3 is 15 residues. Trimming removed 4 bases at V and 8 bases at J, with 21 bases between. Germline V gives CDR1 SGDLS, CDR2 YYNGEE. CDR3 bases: TGTGCCAGCAGCACAACCGAGGGGAGGACCCGGGGCTACACCTTC. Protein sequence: CASSTTEGRTRGYTF.

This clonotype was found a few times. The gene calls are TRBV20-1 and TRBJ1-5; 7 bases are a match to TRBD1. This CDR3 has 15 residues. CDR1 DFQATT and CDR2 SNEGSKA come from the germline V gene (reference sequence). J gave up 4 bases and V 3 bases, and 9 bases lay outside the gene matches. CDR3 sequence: CSARQNRDRNQPQHF. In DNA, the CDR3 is TGCAGTGCTAGGCAAAACCGGGACAGAAATCAGCCCCAGCATTTT.

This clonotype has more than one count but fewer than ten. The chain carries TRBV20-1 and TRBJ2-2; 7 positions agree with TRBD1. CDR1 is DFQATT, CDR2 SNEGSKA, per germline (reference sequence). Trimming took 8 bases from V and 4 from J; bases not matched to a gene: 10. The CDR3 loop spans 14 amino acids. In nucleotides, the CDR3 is TGCAGTTCAGAGGGGGCGTTGGGCACCGGGGAGCTGTTTTTT. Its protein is CSSEGALGTGELFF.

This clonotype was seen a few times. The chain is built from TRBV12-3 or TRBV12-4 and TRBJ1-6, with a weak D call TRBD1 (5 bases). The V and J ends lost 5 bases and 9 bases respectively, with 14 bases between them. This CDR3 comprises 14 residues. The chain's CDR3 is CASSPSAGGSPLHF. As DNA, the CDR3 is TGTGCCAGCAGTCCTTCCGCGGGGGGTTCACCCCTCCACTTT.

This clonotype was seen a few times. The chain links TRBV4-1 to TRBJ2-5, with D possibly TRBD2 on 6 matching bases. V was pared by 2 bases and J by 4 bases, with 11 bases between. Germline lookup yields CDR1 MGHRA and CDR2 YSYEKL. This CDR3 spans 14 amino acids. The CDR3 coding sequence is TGCGCCAGCAGCCAACCGACTAGGGTAGAGACCCAGTACTTC. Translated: CASSQPTRVETQYF.

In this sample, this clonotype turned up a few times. The CDR3 loop is CSAMDGRTYEQYF. The CDR3 region has the DNA TGCAGCGCCATGGACGGTCGAACCTACGAGCAGTACTTC. The V call is TRBV29-1, the J call TRBJ2-7; no reliable D call. The germline V gene has CDR1 SQVTM and CDR2 ANQGSEA. V was shortened by 7 bases and J by 2 bases, with 15 bases between the two germline ends. The CDR3 runs to 13 residues.

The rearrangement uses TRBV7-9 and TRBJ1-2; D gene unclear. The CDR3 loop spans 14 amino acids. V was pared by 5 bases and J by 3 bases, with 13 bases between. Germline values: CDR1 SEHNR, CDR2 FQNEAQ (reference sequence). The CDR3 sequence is CASSRSTGDYGYTF. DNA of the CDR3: TGTGCCAGCAGCAGGTCTACTGGGGACTATGGCTACACCTTC.

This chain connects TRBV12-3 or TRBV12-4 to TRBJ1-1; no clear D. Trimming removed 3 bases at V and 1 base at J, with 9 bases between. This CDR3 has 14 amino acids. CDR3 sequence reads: CASSLETSNTEAFF. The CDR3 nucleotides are TGTGCCAGCAGTTTGGAGACATCGAACACTGAAGCTTTCTTT.